A selection of T cell receptor beta chains follows, all from one sample in a study of blood T cell repertoires in COVID-19. Assay: immunoSEQ multiplex PCR; the TCRdb copy retains only in-frame clones and omits some. The sample records tens of thousands of clones, roughly 90% being singletons. Sequencing was done on a sample of peripheral blood. Receptors were obtained from a woman over 75 with active COVID-19. Each CDR3 is given with its conserved first and last residue. A D gene is named only where the DNA matches it firmly.

j_gene | d_gene | v_gene | CDR3aa | CDR3nt
TRBJ2-5 | NA | TRBV4-1 | CASSRPLAGKTQYF | TGCGCCAGCAGCCGACCTCTAGCCGGGAAGACCCAGTACTTC
TRBJ1-2 | TRBD1 | TRBV2 | CASSSFRQGYGYTF | TGTGCCAGCAGTTCTTTCCGACAGGGCTATGGCTACACCTTC
TRBJ1-6 | TRBD1 | TRBV5-5 | CASSLTGARSYNSPLHF | TGTGCCAGCAGCTTGACAGGGGCTCGCTCCTATAATTCACCCCTCCACTTT
TRBJ2-7 | NA | TRBV5-1 | CASSSPSYEQYF | TGCGCCAGCAGCTCTCCCTCCTACGAGCAGTACTTC
TRBJ2-6 | NA | TRBV19 | CASRRDSLFSGANVLTF | TGTGCCAGTAGGCGGGACAGCCTCTTCTCTGGGGCCAACGTCCTGACTTTC
TRBJ2-2 | NA | TRBV4-3 | CASSQDLAGATGELFF | TGCGCCAGCAGCCAAGATTTGGCAGGGGCCACCGGGGAGCTGTTTTTT
TRBJ2-7 | TRBD1 | TRBV19 | CASSTPGTVFYEQYF | TGTGCCAGTAGTACCCCCGGGACAGTCTTTTACGAGCAGTACTTC
TRBJ2-5 | TRBD2 | TRBV9 | CASSALAGGRETQYF | TGTGCCAGCAGCGCACTAGCGGGGGGGCGGGAGACCCAGTACTTC
TRBJ1-5 | NA | TRBV7-2 | CASSPEPSSNQPQHF | TGTGCCAGCAGCCCCGAACCGAGCAGCAATCAGCCCCAGCATTTT
TRBJ2-3 | NA | TRBV5-1 | CASSDTGSADTQYF | TGCGCCAGCAGCGACACGGGGTCGGCAGATACGCAGTATTTT
TRBJ2-1 | NA | TRBV7-2 | CASSPSWDSVSYNEQFF | TGTGCCAGCAGCCCCTCCTGGGACTCCGTCTCCTACAATGAGCAGTTCTTC